Included here is one T cell receptor beta chain sequence, with context. Its specificity is not known. One junction end does not reproduce the germline sequence, and a read error may be involved. This sample was taken from a study of esophageal squamous cell carcinoma under preoperative chemotherapy. TCRdb redid the calling of the PCR reads with MiXCR, one entry per CDR3 protein. The sample lists roughly 20,000 distinct CDR3 sequences, roughly 46% occurring once. The CDR3 spans 13 residues. Germline lookup yields CDR1 SGHTA and CDR2 FQGTGA. Study findings and constraints: Chemotherapy was followed by significantly higher TCR diversity in peripheral T cells only, not tumor-infiltrating lymphocytes. Post-treatment tumor-infiltrating lymphocytes appeared partly derived from peripheral T cells migrating into the tumor.

Specified time point: after preoperative PTX-NDP chemotherapy. Sampling took place from a patient given preoperative chemotherapy. The TCR sequence derives from a human donor with esophageal squamous cell carcinoma. The donor label of this sample is uncertain. The chain has TRBV7-3 and TRBJ2-4; 8 bases line up with TRBD1. The CDR3 bases are TGCGCCAGGGGGCTGTTAGGCACAGACATGCAGTACTTC. It encodes CARGLLGTDMQYF.